Only a few counts were recorded for the clone carrying this T cell receptor beta chain. The antigen is undetermined. Reverse transcribing all isolated RNA meant expressed TCRB transcripts were sequenced. TCRdb keeps only in-frame clones here, not all; method: immunoSEQ multiplex PCR. This table has more than 250,000 clones, roughly 21% appearing once. The data belong to a study of beta chain features in type 1 diabetes. The study, taken as a whole, reports: Type 1 diabetes patients had moderately but significantly shorter TCRB CDR3s in all four CD4+ subsets. Small HLA sub-analyses could not settle whether HLA shapes TCRB rearrangement. Junctions at VDJ sites from type 1 diabetes patients had fewer insertions and more deletions. A closer apparent resemblance between naive, central memory and Treg TCRB repertoires was seen in patients than in healthy donors.

V was pared by 5 bases and J by 2 bases, with 13 bases between. This CDR3 has 14 amino acids. Per germline, CDR1 MDHEN and CDR2 SYDVKM. The V and J genes are TRBV28 and TRBJ2-7; no clear D gene. This sequence originates from a woman aged 40 to 55 with type 1 diabetes. The source material was naive CD4+ T cells from blood. Here the CDR3 reads CASSPPRQAYEQYF. In DNA, the CDR3 is TGTGCCAGCAGTCCCCCGAGACAAGCCTACGAGCAGTACTTC.